One sample yielded the 17 T cell receptor beta chains listed below, sequenced in a study of blood T cell dynamics during melanoma immunotherapy. The time point here: pre-treatment baseline. The table came from immunoSEQ multiplex PCR; TCRdb's copy has only in-frame clones and leaves some out. The sample lists about 9,700 clones; 85% to 90% were seen once. The sample was blood, taken from a patient treated with checkpoint blockade. These receptors all come from a human donor with melanoma.

This chain links TRBV7-9 with TRBJ2-7; 12 bases fit TRBD1. J lost 4 bases, V lost 3 bases, and 4 bases had no gene match. The germline CDR1 and CDR2 sequences are SEHNR and FQNEAQ (reference sequence). The CDR3 has 15 residues. The CDR3 coding sequence is TGTGCCAGCAGCTTCCAGGGACAGGGGGCTTACGAGCAGTACTTC. This translates into CASSFQGQGAYEQYF.

The chain uses TRBV4-1 and TRBJ2-5; D possibly corresponds to TRBD2 (7 bases). Trimming removed 1 base from V and 6 bases from J, with 12 bases in between. Germline CDR1 reads MGHRA; CDR2 reads YSYEKL. The CDR3 is 14 amino acids. As DNA, the CDR3 is TGCGCCAGCAGCCAAGGGCGCGGGGGCCAGACCCAGTACTTC. Residues: CASSQGRGGQTQYF.

This clone occurred once. The rearrangement uses TRBV19 and TRBJ2-7; maybe TRBD1 (5 bases). The germline V gene has CDR1 LNHDA and CDR2 SQIVND (reference sequence). This CDR3 is 12 amino acids long. V was trimmed by 4 bases and J by 4 bases, leaving 8 bases between them. The CDR3 sequence is CASSTQGYEQYF. The CDR3 bases are TGTGCCAGTAGTACCCAGGGATACGAGCAGTACTTC.

The chain links TRBV28 to TRBJ2-3; the D call may be TRBD1 or TRBD2 (5 bases each). The germline CDR1 and CDR2 sequences are MDHEN and SYDVKM. This CDR3 region has 13 residues. V was clipped by 6 bases and J by 1 base, with 8 bases between them. CDR3 sequence (DNA): TGTGCCAGCAGGGTGGGGGGCACAGATACGCAGTATTTT. Translation: CASRVGGTDTQYF.

This rearrangement joins TRBV7-3 to TRBJ2-6; D possibly corresponds to TRBD1 (5 bases). The germline V gene encodes CDR1 SGHTA and CDR2 FQGTGA. V was cut by 4 bases and J by 2 bases, with 12 bases left in between. CDR3 length equals 16 residues. The CDR3 coding sequence is TGTGCCAGCAGCTCGCAGGGCCCAGCTGGGGCCAACGTCCTGACTTTC. Encoded protein: CASSSQGPAGANVLTF.

The rearrangement links TRBV18 to TRBJ2-3, with TRBD2 matching over 8 bases. Germline values: CDR1 KGHSH, CDR2 LQKENI. There are 17 residues in the CDR3. After removal of 0 bases from V and 6 bases from J, the junction contained 11 bases not matched to a gene. The DNA for the CDR3 is TGTGCCAGCTCACCACCGGCCAGCGGGAGAGTCGGGGATACGCAGTATTTT. Translation: CASSPPASGRVGDTQYF.

This clone is a singleton in its sample. This sequence joins TRBV9 and TRBJ2-2; 7 positions match TRBD2. The CDR3 extends over 16 amino acids. The V segment lost 0 bases and the J segment 4 bases; nucleotides outside the gene matches: 6. Germline V gene sequence: CDR1 SGDLS, CDR2 YYNGEE. The CDR3 DNA reads as TGTGCCAGCAGCGTAGTGGGAGGGGTAGGCACCGGGGAGCTGTTTTTT. It specifies CASSVVGGVGTGELFF.

V is TRBV5-1 and J is TRBJ2-5; 8 bases are a match to TRBD1. The junction had 5 bases not matched to a gene; V was cut back by 0 bases and J by 7 bases. Germline-derived CDR1 and CDR2 are SGHRS and YFSETQ. This CDR3 region has 14 residues. CDR3 DNA: TGCGCCAGCAGCTTGGGGACAGGGAGAGGGACCCAGTACTTC. It translates to CASSLGTGRGTQYF. Full variable domain (rest looked up from reference TRBV5-1 and TRBJ2-5): KAGVTQTPRYLIKTRGQQVTLSCSPISGHRSVSWYQQTPGQGLQFLFEYFSETQRNKGNFPGRFSGRQFSNSRSEMNVSTLELGDSALYLCASSLGTGRGTQYFGPGTRLLVL.

The V gene is TRBV5-1, the J gene TRBJ2-5; 8 positions agree with TRBD2. Germline CDR1 is SGHRS and CDR2 is YFSETQ. The CDR3 is 13 residues long. J was trimmed by 3 bases and V by 9 bases; bases with no gene match: 7. This CDR3 reads CATRSGREETQYF. The CDR3 region has the DNA TGCGCCACCAGAAGCGGGAGAGAAGAGACCCAGTACTTC.

The J gene is TRBJ2-5, the V gene TRBV28; 13 bases are shared with TRBD2. The CDR3 runs 18 residues. After removal of 5 bases from V and 5 bases from J, the junction contained 14 bases not matched to a gene. CDR1 is MDHEN and CDR2 is SYDVKM in the germline V gene. Here the CDR3 DNA reads TGTGCCAGCAGTCGAGCCGGACTAGCGGGAGTGGGGGGGGAGACCCAGTACTTC. It specifies CASSRAGLAGVGGETQYF.

This sequence joins TRBV12-5 and TRBJ2-1, with TRBD2 as a possible D gene (6 bases). In germline, CDR1 is LGHNT, CDR2 FRNRAP. V was clipped by 5 bases and J by 7 bases, with 12 bases between them. This CDR3 has 13 amino acids. The CDR3 DNA reads as TGTGCTAGTGGTACGAGTGGGGGGAATGAGCAGTTCTTC. As protein: CASGTSGGNEQFF.

This rearrangement joins TRBV5-4 to TRBJ1-3; unclear D gene. The CDR3 sequence is 13 residues long. Germline V gene sequence: CDR1 SGHNT, CDR2 YYREEE (reference sequence). V was pared by 0 bases and J by 4 bases, with 5 bases between. The CDR3 DNA is TGTGCCAGCAGCTTGGCGAACGGAAACACCATATATTTT. It translates to CASSLANGNTIYF.

This CDR3 is CSVGLQHNSPLHF. The CDR3 DNA reads TGCAGCGTTGGTTTACAGCATAATTCACCCCTCCACTTT. The chain has TRBV29-1 and TRBJ1-6; no reliable D call. Trimming took off 4 bases at V and 5 bases at J, with 9 bases between the two ends. The germline gives CDR1 SQVTM, CDR2 ANQGSEA. The CDR3 contains 13 residues. Looking up the rest from reference TRBV29-1 and TRBJ1-6 gives the full variable domain: SAVISQKPSRDICQRGTSLTIQCQVDSQVTMMFWYRQQPGQSLTLIATANQGSEATYESGFVIDKFPISRPNLTFSTLTVSNMSPEDSSIYLCSVGLQHNSPLHFGNGTRLTVT.

This sequence joins TRBV5-1 and TRBJ2-2; D gene ambiguous. The CDR3 is made up of 14 amino acids. V lost 0 bases to trimming and J lost 0 bases, with 3 bases between them. The germline gives CDR1 SGHRS, CDR2 YFSETQ. CDR3 bases: TGCGCCAGCAGCTTGGGAGCGAACACCGGGGAGCTGTTTTTT. It yields the protein CASSLGANTGELFF.

The CDR3 sequence: CASSFRGAGETQYF. The DNA for the CDR3 is TGTGCCAGCAGCTTCAGGGGCGCAGGGGAGACCCAGTACTTC. This rearrangement joins TRBV11-2 to TRBJ2-5, with a possible D match to TRBD1 (6 bases). Germline loops: CDR1 SGHAT, CDR2 FQNNGV. V was trimmed by 3 bases and J by 5 bases, leaving 13 bases between them. CDR3 length equals 14 residues.

This rearrangement joins TRBV18 to TRBJ2-2; D unresolved. Trimming shortened V by 2 bases and J by 0 bases, and 10 bases separated the two germline ends. Germline CDR1 reads KGHSH; CDR2 reads LQKENI. The CDR3 is made up of 16 amino acids. This chain's CDR3 is CASSPTNPANTGELFF. CDR3 coding DNA: TGTGCCAGCTCACCAACAAACCCCGCGAACACCGGGGAGCTGTTTTTT.

The chain couples TRBV11-3 to TRBJ1-1; TRBD1 aligns across 7 bases. The germline V gene encodes CDR1 SGHNT and CDR2 YENEEA. CDR3 length equals 13 residues. V gave up 5 bases and J gave up 4 bases; unmatched junction bases: 4. The CDR3 is CASSPAGGTEAFF. The CDR3 bases are TGTGCCAGCAGCCCGGCAGGGGGCACTGAAGCTTTCTTT.